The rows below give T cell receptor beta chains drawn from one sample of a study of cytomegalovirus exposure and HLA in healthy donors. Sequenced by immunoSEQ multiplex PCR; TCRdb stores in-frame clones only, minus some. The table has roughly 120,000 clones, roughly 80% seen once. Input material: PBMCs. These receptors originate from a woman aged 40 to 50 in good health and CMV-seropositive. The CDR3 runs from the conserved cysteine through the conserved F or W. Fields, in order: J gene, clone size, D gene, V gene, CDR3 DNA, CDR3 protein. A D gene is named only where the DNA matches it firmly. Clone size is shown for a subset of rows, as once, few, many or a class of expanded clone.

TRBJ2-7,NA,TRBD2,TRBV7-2,TGTGCCAGCAGCCTAAGTGGTGGCGGGAGTTACGAGCAGTACTTC,CASSLSGGGSYEQYF
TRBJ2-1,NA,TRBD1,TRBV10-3,TGTGCCAGCCGACAACCGGGACAGGGGACCTCCTACAATGAGCAGTTCTTC,CASRQPGQGTSYNEQFF
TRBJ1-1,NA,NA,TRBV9,TGTGCCAGCAGCGTAGGTGCCAGGGCCACTGAAGCTTTCTTT,CASSVGARATEAFF
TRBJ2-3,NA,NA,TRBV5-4,TGTGCCAGCAGCTTGGTGTCTGCGGGGTCGATAACAGATACGCAGTATTTT,CASSLVSAGSITDTQYF
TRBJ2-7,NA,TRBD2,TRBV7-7,TGTGCTAGCGGGCCAGGACTAGCGAGCTACGAGCAGTACTTC,CASGPGLASYEQYF
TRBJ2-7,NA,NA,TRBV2,TGTGCCAGCAGTGACGGGGGTCCCTCCGAGCAGTACTTC,CASSDGGPSEQYF
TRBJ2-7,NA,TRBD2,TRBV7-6,TGTGCCAGCAGCTTGACTAGCTCCCACGAGCAGTACTTC,CASSLTSSHEQYF
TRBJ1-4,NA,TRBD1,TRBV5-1,TGCGCCAGCAGCTTTCAAACAGGGGGGGTTGGACTGTTTTTT,CASSFQTGGVGLFF
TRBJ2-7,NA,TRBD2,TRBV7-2,TGTGCCAGCAGCTCCAGCTCTAGCGGGAACATGGAGCAGTACTTC,CASSSSSSGNMEQYF
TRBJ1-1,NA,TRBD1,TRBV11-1,TGTGCCAGCAGCGCGGACAGGGGGTCGTCTGAAGCTTTCTTT,CASSADRGSSEAFF
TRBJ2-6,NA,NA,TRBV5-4,TGTGCCAGCAGCTATCAGGTCTCTGGGGCCAACGTCCTGACTTTC,CASSYQVSGANVLTF
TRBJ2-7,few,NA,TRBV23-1,TGCGCCAGCAGTCAACCATACGAGCAGTACTTC,CASSQPYEQYF
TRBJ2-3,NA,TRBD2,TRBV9,TGTGCCAGCAGCGCTAGCGGGAGGGCCGCAGATACGCAGTATTTT,CASSASGRAADTQYF
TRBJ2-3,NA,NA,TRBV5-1,TGCGCCAGCAGCTTGGGGGCAGACCACAGCACAGATACGCAGTATTTT,CASSLGADHSTDTQYF
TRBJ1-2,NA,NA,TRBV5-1,TGCGCCAGCAGCTTAGGAGGAGCAAATGTCTACACCTTC,CASSLGGANVYTF
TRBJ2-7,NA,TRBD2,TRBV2,TGTGCCAGCGGACTAGTCTCCTACGAGCAGTACTTC,CASGLVSYEQYF
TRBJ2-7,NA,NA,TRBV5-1,TGCGCCAGCAGCTTGATGTCCGACAGGATCCCCTACGAGCAGTACTTC,CASSLMSDRIPYEQYF
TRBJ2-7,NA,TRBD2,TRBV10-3,TGTGCCATCAGTCTAGAAACCGGGACTAGCGGGTCCTACGAGCAGTACTTC,CAISLETGTSGSYEQYF
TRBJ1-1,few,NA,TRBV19,TGTGCCAGTAGTATGGGCGACACTGAAGCTTTCTTT,CASSMGDTEAFF
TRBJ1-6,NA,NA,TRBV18,TGTGCCAGCTCACCAGAGCTAAATTCACCCCTCCACTTT,CASSPELNSPLHF
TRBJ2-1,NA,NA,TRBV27,TGTGCCAGCAGTTCGCCCCGAGGGCGAGGGAACAATGAGCAGTTCTTC,CASSSPRGRGNNEQFF
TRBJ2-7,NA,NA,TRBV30,TGTGCCTGGAGTGTAAGTAGCTACGAGCAGTACTTC,CAWSVSSYEQYF
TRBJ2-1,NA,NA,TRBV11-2,TGTGCCAGCAGCGTCCGGAGCTCCTACAATGAGCAGTTCTTC,CASSVRSSYNEQFF
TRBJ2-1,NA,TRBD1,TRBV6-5,TGTGCCAGCAGCCTTGGACAGGGAGGCAATGAGCAGTTCTTC,CASSLGQGGNEQFF
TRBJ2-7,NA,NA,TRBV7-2,TGTGCCAGCAGCTTAGAACAGGGCTACGAGCAGTACTTC,CASSLEQGYEQYF
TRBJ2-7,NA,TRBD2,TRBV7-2,TGTGCCAGCAGCCCCGGGCCTAGCGGGTGGGGAAGGTCCTACGAGCAGTACTTC,CASSPGPSGWGRSYEQYF
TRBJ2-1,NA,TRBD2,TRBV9,TGTGCCAGCAGCCCGGCACGGGGGGGCCACGCGCAGTTCTTC,CASSPARGGHAQFF
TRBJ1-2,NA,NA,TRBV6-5,TGTGCCAGCAGTCCCTCGGGGTTTGATGGCTACACCTTC,CASSPSGFDGYTF
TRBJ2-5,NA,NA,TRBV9,TGTGCCAGCAGCGTAGGTCGGGTTTTGATGTACCAAGAGACCCAGTACTTC,CASSVGRVLMYQETQYF
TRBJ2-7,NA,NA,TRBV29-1,TGCAGCGTTAAGGGGTCCTACGAGCAGTACTTC,CSVKGSYEQYF
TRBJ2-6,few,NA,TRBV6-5,TGTGCCAGCAGTTCTGGCAGGGGAGCTGGGGCCAACGTCCTGACTTTC,CASSSGRGAGANVLTF
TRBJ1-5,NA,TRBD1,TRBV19,TGTGCCAGTAGTATGGGGACAGGGGAAGTGGGACAGCCCCAGCATTTT,CASSMGTGEVGQPQHF
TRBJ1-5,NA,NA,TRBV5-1,TGCGCCAGCAGCTTAGGCCAGGGTAGCGGTCAGCCCCAGCATTTT,CASSLGQGSGQPQHF
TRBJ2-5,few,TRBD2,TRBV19,TGTGCCAGTAGGGCTAGCGGGAGATTCGAGACCCAGTACTTC,CASRASGRFETQYF
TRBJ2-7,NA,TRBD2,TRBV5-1,TGCGCCAGCAGCTCTAGCGGCATCTCCTACGAGCAGTACTTC,CASSSSGISYEQYF
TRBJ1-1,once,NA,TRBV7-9,TGTGCCAGCAGCTTAGTCGGGAGCACTGAAGCTTTCTTT,CASSLVGSTEAFF
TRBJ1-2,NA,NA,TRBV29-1,TGCAGCGTTGTACGTGTTGGGGGGGAGAGGGTTTATGGCTACACCTTC,CSVVRVGGERVYGYTF
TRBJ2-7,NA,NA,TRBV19,TGTGCCAGTAGCACGACGGGGCAGGGGCTGGGTGGCGAGCAGTACTTC,CASSTTGQGLGGEQYF
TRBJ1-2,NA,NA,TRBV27,TGTGCCAGCAGTCCCATCGACAGGACCTATGGCTACACCTTC,CASSPIDRTYGYTF
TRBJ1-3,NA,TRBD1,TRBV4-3,TGCGCCAGCAGCCAAAGGGACAGGGGTATCGGAAACACCATATATTTT,CASSQRDRGIGNTIYF
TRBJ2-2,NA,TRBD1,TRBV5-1,TGCGCCAGCAGCTTGTCGGGACAGGGTTTTATCGGGGAGCTGTTTTTT,CASSLSGQGFIGELFF
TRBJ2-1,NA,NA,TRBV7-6,TGTGCCAGCTCCCCCGGGGGGAGGGGGTCCAATGAGCAGTTCTTC,CASSPGGRGSNEQFF